The source of this TCR beta chain is a study of T cell repertoires in cytomegalovirus infection (dated by TCRdb to about 2019). About the full investigation: The peptide stimulations were aimed at well-studied HLA-B-restricted epitopes as well as recently identified HLA-C-restricted CMV epitopes, whose presentation resists viral immunomodulation. Donor HLA type was relevant to the analysis, because carriage of CMV infection together with the matching HLA type was indicated by public TCR beta signatures.

V and J lose 3 bases and 1 base, and a span of 9 bases separates them. Per the germline V gene, KGHSH is the CDR1 and LQKENI is the CDR2. The CDR3 covers 14 residues, taking in both the cysteine and the phenylalanine. This entry keeps only the CDR3 DNA: 42 bases, framed from base 1. General conclusions and limits of the study: The ex vivo response was dominated by HLA-C-restricted CMV-specific TCR beta clonotypes, which also provided the single most frequent clonotype in two of eight donors. In both this cohort and an independent approximately 350-donor cohort, the cumulative frequency of public TCR beta family members distinguished carriers of CMV infection plus the relevant HLA type.

This specimen's treatment or condition label, per the study, means: in vitro stimulation with specific CMV peptide epitopes to enrich CMV-specific T cells. Notes on this clonotype: Its antigen remains unidentified. Base quality data are lacking; no much larger clone is found one base away.

Sequencing relied on an Illumina HiSeq 1500. TCRdb reran the public reads through fastp at Q25 and MiXCR, keeping productive beta chains. CDR3 protein duplicates are merged, each entry listing the most common genes and DNA. Present in this sample are 350,000 to 400,000 distinct CDR3 sequences, nearly 35% of which were seen just once. Jointly, the top ten make up roughly 12% of the sample. This TCR was recovered from a human donor in good health (CMV status not recorded). Some clones in this sample may be carry-over from other donors' samples. The sample in question was cultured PBMCs, obtained from culture after CMV antigen stimulation. This chain joins TRBV18 to TRBJ1-1; no confident D gene assignment can be made. The CDR3 protein: CASSPQQKNTEAFF. The bases read TGTGCCAGCTCACCTCAGCAGAAGAACACTGAAGCTTTCTTT.